This T cell receptor (beta chain) stems from a study of T cells in narcolepsy. General study results and limits: Reportedly, autoreactive clonotypes were serially detected in patients' blood but not controls'.

About this clone itself: Its antigen remains unknown.

Assay used: immunoSEQ multiplex PCR; TCRdb lists only in-frame clones, some missing. This table holds about 30,000 clones, roughly 80% found once. CDR3 length: 15 amino acids. The V gene's germline CDR1 is LNHDA and CDR2 SQIVND (reference sequence). V was pared by 7 bases and J by 4 bases, with 19 bases between. The clonotype was recovered from a human donor with narcolepsy. V and J are TRBV19 and TRBJ1-2; perhaps TRBD1 as D (6 bases). Material: CD45RA- memory CD4+ T cells from PBMCs. Written as DNA, the CDR3 is TGTGCCAGTACCAGGGGCAGGCTCTATTCCTATGGCTACACCTTC. Its translation: CASTRGRLYSYGYTF.